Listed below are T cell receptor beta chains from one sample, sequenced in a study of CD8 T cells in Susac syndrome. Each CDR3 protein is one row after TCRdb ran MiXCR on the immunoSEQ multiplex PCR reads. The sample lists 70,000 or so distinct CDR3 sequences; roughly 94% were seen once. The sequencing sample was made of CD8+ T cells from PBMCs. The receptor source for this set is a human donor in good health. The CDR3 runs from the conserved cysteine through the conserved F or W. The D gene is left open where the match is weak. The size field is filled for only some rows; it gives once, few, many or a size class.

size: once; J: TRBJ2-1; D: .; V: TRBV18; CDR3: CASSPLDTSSYNEQFF; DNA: TGTGCCAGCTCACCCTTGGACACGAGCTCCTACAATGAGCAGTTCTTC
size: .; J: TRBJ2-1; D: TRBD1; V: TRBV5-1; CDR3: CASSLAHGQGFNEQFF; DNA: TGCGCCAGCAGCTTGGCCCATGGACAGGGCTTCAATGAGCAGTTCTTC
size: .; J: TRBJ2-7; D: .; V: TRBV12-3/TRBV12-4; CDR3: CASSLRRGTYEQYF; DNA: TGTGCCAGCAGTTTACGGCGGGGAACCTACGAGCAGTACTTC
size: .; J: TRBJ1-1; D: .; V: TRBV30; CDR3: CAWSPGLGTEAFF; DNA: TGTGCCTGGAGTCCGGGTTTGGGGACTGAAGCTTTCTTT
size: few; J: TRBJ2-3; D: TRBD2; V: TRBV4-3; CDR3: CASSQDLTSGTSTDTQYF; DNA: TGCGCCAGCAGCCAAGATTTGACTAGCGGAACTAGCACAGATACGCAGTATTTT
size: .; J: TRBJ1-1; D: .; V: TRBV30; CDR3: CAWSVTGLNTEAFF; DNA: TGTGCCTGGAGTGTGACAGGTCTGAACACTGAAGCTTTCTTT
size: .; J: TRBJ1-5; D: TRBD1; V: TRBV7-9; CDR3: CASSLGQGVDVAQHF; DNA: TGTGCCAGCAGCCTGGGACAGGGCGTGGATGTCGCCCAGCATTTT
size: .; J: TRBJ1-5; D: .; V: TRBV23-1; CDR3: CASSHRDSSNQPQHF; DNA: TGCGCCAGCAGTCACAGGGACTCTTCCAATCAGCCCCAGCATTTT
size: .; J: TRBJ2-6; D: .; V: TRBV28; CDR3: CGSRGGTGANVLTF; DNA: TGTGGCTCTCGAGGGGGGACTGGGGCCAACGTCCTGACTTTC
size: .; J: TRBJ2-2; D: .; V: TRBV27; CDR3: CASSLSGKGLTGELFF; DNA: TGTGCCAGCAGTTTATCCGGGAAAGGATTGACCGGGGAGCTGTTTTTT
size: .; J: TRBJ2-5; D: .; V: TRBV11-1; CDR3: CASSLPEGDNPGRTQETQYF; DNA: TGTGCCAGCAGCTTACCCGAAGGGGACAATCCGGGCCGGACTCAAGAGACCCAGTACTTC
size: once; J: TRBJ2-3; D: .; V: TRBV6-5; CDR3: CASSPGSSTDTQYF; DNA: TGTGCCAGCAGCCCCGGATCTAGCACAGATACGCAGTATTTT
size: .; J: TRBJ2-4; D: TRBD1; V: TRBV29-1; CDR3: CSVVPRIDRVDKNIQYF; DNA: TGCAGCGTTGTGCCCCGAATCGACAGGGTGGACAAAAACATTCAGTACTTC
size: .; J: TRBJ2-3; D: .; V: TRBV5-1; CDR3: CASSYTGSGPDTQYF; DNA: TGCGCCAGCAGCTATACAGGGTCGGGCCCAGATACGCAGTATTTT
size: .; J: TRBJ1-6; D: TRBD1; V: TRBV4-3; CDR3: CASSQDSRGDNSPLHF; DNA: TGCGCCAGCAGCCAAGATTCCAGGGGGGATAATTCACCCCTCCACTTT
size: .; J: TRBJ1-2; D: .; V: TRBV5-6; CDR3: CASSLVGGRFQANYGYTF; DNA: TGTGCCAGCAGCTTGGTAGGAGGAAGGTTTCAAGCTAACTATGGCTACACCTTC
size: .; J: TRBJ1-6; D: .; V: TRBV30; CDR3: CAWSGGNNSPLHF; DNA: TGTGCCTGGAGCGGAGGGAATAATTCACCCCTCCACTTT
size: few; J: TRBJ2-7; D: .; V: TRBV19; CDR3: CASSGGLSYEQYF; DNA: TGTGCCAGTAGTGGGGGACTCAGCTACGAGCAGTACTTC